This TCR beta chain was captured by sequencing in a study of T cell repertoires in cytomegalovirus infection (dated by TCRdb to the late 2010s). Describing the broader study: The peptide stimulations were aimed at well-studied HLA-B-restricted epitopes as well as recently identified HLA-C-restricted CMV epitopes, whose presentation resists viral immunomodulation. Donor HLA type was relevant to the analysis, because carriage of CMV infection together with the matching HLA type was indicated by public TCR beta signatures.

Reads for this sample came from an Illumina HiSeq 1500. Using fastp trimming at Q25 and MiXCR clonotype assembly, TCRdb reanalyzed the public sequencing data and kept in-frame beta chains. Entries that share a CDR3 protein sequence are merged under the most common genes and DNA. The sample table contains fewer than 25,000 distinct CDR3 sequences; only one count was recorded for approximately 24% of them. The ten largest clones add up to about 90% of the sample. This clonotype appeared many times. Its cognate antigen has yet to be identified. No qualities accompany the bases; no much larger clone lies one base away. Overall results and qualifications from the work: The ex vivo response was dominated by HLA-C-restricted CMV-specific TCR beta clonotypes, and the single most frequent clonotype in two of eight donors was supplied by these HLA-C-restricted clonotypes. Carriers of CMV infection plus the relevant HLA type were discriminated by the cumulative frequency of public TCR beta family members in the study cohort and in an independent roughly 340-donor cohort.

In light of the paper, this sample's treatment or condition label describes: in vitro stimulation with specific CMV peptide epitopes to enrich CMV-specific T cells. Including the terminal cysteine and phenylalanine, the CDR3 comprises 18 residues. Only the CDR3 region is kept as DNA, spanning 54 bases read in frame from base 1. The germline V gene encodes CDR1 SGHTA and CDR2 FQGNSA. V ends up 2 bases short and J 0 bases short, with an unmatched junction base count of 8. The clonotype comes from a human donor in good health (CMV status not recorded). Some clones in this sample may be carry-over from other donors' samples. The sample in question was CD8+ T cells from cultured PBMCs, obtained from culture after CMV antigen stimulation. Recombination connected TRBV7-2 to TRBJ2-3; 10 junctional bases match TRBD2. The sequenced DNA: TGTGCCAGCAGCTTATACCCTACACTAGCGGGGAGCACAGATACGCAGTATTTT. The encoded protein is CASSLYPTLAGSTDTQYF.